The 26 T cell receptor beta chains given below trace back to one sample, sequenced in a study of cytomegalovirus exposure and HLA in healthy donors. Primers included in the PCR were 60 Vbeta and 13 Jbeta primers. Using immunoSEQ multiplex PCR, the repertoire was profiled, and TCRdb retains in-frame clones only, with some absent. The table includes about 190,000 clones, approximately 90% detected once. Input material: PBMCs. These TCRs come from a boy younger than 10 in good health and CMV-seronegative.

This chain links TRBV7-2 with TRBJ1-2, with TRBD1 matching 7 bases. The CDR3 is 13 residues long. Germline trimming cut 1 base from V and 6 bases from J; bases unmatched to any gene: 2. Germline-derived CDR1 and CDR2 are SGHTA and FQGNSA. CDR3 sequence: CASSLGQGDGYTF. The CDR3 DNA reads TGTGCCAGCAGCTTAGGACAGGGTGATGGCTACACCTTC. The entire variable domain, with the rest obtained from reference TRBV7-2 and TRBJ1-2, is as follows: GAGVSQSPSNKVTEKGKDVELRCDPISGHTALYWYRQSLGQGLEFLIYFQGNSAPDKSGLPSDRFSAERTGGSVSTLTIQRTQQEDSAVYLCASSLGQGDGYTFGSGTRLTVV.

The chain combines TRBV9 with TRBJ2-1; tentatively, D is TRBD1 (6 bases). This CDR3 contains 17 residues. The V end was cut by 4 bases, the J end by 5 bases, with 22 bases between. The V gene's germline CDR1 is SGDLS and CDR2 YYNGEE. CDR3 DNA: TGTGCCAGCAGCCTTCACCCCTGGACAGTACGAGACAATGAGCAGTTCTTC. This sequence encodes CASSLHPWTVRDNEQFF.

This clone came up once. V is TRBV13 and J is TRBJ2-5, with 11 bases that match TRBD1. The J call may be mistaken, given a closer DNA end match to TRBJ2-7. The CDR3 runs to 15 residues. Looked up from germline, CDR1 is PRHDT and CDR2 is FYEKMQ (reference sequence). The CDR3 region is CASSLSGQGAYEQYF. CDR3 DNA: TGTGCCAGCAGCTTATCGGGACAGGGGGCCTACGAGCAGTACTTC.

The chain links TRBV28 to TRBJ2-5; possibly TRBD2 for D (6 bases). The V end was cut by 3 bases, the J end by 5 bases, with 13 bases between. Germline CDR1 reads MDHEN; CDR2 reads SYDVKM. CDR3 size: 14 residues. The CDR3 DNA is TGTGCCAGCAGTTTTGGGGGGAATGGGGAGACCCAGTACTTC. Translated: CASSFGGNGETQYF.

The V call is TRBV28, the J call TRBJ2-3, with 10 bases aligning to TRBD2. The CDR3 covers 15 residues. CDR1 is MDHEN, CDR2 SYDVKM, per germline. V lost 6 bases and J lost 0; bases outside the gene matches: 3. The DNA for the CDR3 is TGTGCCAGCAGCGTAGCGGGAGGAAGCACAGATACGCAGTATTTT. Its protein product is CASSVAGGSTDTQYF.

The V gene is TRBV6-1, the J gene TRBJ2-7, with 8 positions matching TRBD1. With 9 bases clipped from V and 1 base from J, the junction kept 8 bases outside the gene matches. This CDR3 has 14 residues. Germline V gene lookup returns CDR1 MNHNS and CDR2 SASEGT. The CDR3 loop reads CASKRTGSSYEQYF. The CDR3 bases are TGTGCCAGTAAGAGGACAGGGAGTTCCTACGAGCAGTACTTC.

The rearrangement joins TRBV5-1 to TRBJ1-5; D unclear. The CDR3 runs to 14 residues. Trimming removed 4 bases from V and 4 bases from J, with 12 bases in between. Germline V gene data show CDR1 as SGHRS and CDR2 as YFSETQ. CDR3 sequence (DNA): TGCGCCAGCAGCGATGGAGGGCAAAATCAGCCCCAGCATTTT. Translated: CASSDGGQNQPQHF.

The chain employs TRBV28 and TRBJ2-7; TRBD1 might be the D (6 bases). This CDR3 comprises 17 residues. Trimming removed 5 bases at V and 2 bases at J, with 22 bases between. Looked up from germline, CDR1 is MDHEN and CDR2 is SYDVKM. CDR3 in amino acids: CASSLQYREKVPYEQYF. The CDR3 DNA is TGTGCCAGCAGTCTCCAATACAGGGAGAAAGTCCCCTACGAGCAGTACTTC.

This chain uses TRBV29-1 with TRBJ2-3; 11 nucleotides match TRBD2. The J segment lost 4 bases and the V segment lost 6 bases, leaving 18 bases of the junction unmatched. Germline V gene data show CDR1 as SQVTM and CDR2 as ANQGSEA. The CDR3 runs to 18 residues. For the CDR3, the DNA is TGCAGCGTCCCCCACGGCGAACTAGCGGGAGAGTTCGCAGATACGCAGTATTTT. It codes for CSVPHGELAGEFADTQYF.

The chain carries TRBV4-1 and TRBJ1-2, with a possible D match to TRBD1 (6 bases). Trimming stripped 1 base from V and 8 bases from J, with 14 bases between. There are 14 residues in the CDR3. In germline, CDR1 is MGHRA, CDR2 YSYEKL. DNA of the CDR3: TGCGCCAGCAGCCAAGTGGGGGGGCTTCAAGGCTACACCTTC. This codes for CASSQVGGLQGYTF.

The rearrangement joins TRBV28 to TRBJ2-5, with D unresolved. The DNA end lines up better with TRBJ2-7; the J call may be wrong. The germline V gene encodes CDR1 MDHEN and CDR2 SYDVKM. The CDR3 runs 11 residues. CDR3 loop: CASSRYYEQYF. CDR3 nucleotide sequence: TGTGCCAGCAGTCGTTACTACGAGCAGTACTTC.

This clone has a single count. The CDR3 DNA reads as TGTGCCATCAGTGAGTCTCCTCACGACATCTCCCCCTCGGAGCAGTACTTC. Protein: CAISESPHDISPSEQYF. The J gene is TRBJ2-7, the V gene TRBV10-3; D is uncertain. The CDR3 length is 17 residues. The V gene lost 0 bases and the J gene lost 7 bases, with 22 bases spanning the gap. Per germline, CDR1 ENHRY and CDR2 SYGVKD.

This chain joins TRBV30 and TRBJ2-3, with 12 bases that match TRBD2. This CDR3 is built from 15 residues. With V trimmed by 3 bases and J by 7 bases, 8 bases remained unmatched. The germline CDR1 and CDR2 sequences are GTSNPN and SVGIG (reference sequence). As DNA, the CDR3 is TGTGCCTGGAGGACTAGCGGGAGTCTGGGGAATACGCAGTATTTT. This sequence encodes CAWRTSGSLGNTQYF.

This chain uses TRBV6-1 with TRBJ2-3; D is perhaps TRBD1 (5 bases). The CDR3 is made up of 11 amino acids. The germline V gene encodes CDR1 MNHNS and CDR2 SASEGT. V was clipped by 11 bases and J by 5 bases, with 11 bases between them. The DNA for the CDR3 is TGTGCCTCCCTGCAGGGAGATACGCAGTATTTT. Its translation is CASLQGDTQYF.

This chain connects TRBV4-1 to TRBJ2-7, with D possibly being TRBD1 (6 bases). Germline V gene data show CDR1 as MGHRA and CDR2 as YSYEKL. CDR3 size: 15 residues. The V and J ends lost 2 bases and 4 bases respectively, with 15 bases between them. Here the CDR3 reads CASSQRDTPLYEQYF. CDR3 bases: TGCGCCAGCAGCCAACGGGACACCCCATTATACGAGCAGTACTTC.

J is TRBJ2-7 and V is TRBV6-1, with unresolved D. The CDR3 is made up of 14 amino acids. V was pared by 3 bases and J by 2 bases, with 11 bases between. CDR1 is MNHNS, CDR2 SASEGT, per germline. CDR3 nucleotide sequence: TGTGCCAGCAGTGATACCCCGCGAGCCTACGAGCAGTACTTC. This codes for CASSDTPRAYEQYF.

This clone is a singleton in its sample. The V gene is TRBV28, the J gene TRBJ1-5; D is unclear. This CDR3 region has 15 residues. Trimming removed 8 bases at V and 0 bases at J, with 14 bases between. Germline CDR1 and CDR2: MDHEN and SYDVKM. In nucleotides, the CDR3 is TGTGCCAGCGTGGAGGGTATGAGTAGCAATCAGCCCCAGCATTTT. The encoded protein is CASVEGMSSNQPQHF.

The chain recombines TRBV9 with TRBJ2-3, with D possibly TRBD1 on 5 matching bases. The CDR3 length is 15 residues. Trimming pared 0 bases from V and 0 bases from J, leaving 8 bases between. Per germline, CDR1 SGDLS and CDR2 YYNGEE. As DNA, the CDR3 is TGTGCCAGCAGCGTAGGACAGACAAGCACAGATACGCAGTATTTT. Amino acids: CASSVGQTSTDTQYF.

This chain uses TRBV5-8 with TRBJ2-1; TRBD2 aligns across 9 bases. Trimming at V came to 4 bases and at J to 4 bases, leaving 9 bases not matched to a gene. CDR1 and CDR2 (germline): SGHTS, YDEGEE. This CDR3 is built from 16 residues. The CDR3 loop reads CASSPTSGGTYNEQFF. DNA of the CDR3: TGTGCCAGCAGCCCGACGAGCGGGGGGACTTACAATGAGCAGTTCTTC.

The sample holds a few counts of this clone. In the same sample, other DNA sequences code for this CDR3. CDR3 nucleotides: TGTGCCAGTAGTATCACAGTGAACACTGAAGCTTTCTTT. Protein sequence: CASSITVNTEAFF. This sequence joins TRBV19 and TRBJ1-1, with D uncertain. Germline V gives CDR1 LNHDA, CDR2 SQIVND (reference sequence). Trimming stripped 3 bases from V and 0 bases from J, with 5 bases between. This CDR3 is built from 13 residues.

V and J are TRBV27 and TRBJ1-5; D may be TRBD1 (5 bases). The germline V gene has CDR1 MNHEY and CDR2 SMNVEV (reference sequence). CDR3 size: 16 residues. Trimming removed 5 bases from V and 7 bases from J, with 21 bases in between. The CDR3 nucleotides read TGTGCCAGCAGTCTACTACCACAGGTGTCAGGACAGCCCCAGCATTTT. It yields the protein CASSLLPQVSGQPQHF.

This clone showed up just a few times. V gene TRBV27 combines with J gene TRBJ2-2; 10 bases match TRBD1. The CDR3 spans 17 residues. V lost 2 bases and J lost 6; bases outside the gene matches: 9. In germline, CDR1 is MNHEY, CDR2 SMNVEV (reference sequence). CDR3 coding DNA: TGTGCCAGCAGTTTAGAATCCTGGACAGGGGGACCCGGGGAGCTGTTTTTT. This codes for CASSLESWTGGPGELFF.

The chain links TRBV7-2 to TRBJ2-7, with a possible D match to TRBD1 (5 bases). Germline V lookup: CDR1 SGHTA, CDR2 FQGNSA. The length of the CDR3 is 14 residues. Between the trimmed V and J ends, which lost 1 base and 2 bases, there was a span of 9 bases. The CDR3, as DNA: TGTGCCAGCAGCTTAGGAACAGGTGCCTACGAGCAGTACTTC. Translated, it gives CASSLGTGAYEQYF. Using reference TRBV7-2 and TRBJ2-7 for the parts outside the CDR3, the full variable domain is GAGVSQSPSNKVTEKGKDVELRCDPISGHTALYWYRQSLGQGLEFLIYFQGNSAPDKSGLPSDRFSAERTGGSVSTLTIQRTQQEDSAVYLCASSLGTGAYEQYFGPGTRLTVT.

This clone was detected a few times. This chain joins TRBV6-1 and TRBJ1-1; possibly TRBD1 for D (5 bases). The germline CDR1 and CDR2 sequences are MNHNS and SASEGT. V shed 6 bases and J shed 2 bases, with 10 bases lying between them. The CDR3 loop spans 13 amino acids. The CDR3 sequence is CASRETDNTEAFF. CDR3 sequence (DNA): TGTGCCAGCAGGGAGACAGACAACACTGAAGCTTTCTTT.

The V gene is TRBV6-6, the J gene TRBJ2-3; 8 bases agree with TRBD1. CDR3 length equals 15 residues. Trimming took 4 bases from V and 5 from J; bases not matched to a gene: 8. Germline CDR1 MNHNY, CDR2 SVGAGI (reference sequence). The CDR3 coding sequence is TGTGCCAGCAGTTTCGGGACAGGAATCGGAGATACGCAGTATTTT. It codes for CASSFGTGIGDTQYF.

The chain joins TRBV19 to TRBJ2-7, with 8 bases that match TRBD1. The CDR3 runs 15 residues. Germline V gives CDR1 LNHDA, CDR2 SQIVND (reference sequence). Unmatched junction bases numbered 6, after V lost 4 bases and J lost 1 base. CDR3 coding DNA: TGTGCCAGTAGTACTCCGGGACAGGTTTCCTACGAGCAGTACTTC. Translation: CASSTPGQVSYEQYF.